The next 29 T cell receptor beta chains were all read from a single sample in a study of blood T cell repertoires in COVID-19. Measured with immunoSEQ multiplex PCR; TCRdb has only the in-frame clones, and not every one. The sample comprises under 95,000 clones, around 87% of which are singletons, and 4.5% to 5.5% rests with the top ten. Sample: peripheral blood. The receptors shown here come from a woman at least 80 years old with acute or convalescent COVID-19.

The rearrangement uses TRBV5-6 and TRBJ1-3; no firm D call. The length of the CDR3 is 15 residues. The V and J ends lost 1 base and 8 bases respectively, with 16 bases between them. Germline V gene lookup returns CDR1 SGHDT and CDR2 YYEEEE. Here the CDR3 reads CASSLTVWSGDTIYF. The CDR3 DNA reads TGTGCCAGCAGCTTGACGGTCTGGTCGGGTGACACCATATATTTT.

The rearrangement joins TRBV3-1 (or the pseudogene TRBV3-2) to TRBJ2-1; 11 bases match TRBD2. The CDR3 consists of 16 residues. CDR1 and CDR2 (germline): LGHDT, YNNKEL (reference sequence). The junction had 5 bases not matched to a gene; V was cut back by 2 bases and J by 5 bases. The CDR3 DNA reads TGTGCCAGCAGCCAAAAGTCTAGCGGGAGGAACAATGAGCAGTTCTTC. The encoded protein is CASSQKSSGRNNEQFF.

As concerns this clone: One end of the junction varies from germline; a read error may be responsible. CDR3 sequence (DNA): TGTGCTAGCAGCTACGCAGCGGCGATACAAGAGACCCAGTACTTC. This gives the protein CASSYAAAIQETQYF. This chain connects TRBV7-7 to TRBJ2-5; TRBD2 is a possible D gene (5 bases). The germline V gene has CDR1 SSHAT and CDR2 FNYEAQ (reference sequence). This CDR3 has 15 amino acids.

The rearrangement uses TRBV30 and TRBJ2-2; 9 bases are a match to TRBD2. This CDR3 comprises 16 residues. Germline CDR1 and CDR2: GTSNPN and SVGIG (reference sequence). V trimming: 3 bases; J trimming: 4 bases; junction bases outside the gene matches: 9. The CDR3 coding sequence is TGTGCCTGGAGACCCCTAGCGGGATCCCCCACCGGGGAGCTGTTTTTT. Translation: CAWRPLAGSPTGELFF.

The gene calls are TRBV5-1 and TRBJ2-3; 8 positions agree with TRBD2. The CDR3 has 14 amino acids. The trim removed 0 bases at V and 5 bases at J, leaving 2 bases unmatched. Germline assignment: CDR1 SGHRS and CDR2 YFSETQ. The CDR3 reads CASSLESGGDTQYF. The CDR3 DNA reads TGCGCCAGCAGCTTGGAGAGCGGGGGAGATACGCAGTATTTT.

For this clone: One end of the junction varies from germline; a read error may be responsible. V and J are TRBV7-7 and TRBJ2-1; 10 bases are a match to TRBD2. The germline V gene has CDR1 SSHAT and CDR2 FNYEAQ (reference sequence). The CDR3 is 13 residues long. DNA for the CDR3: TGTGCTAGCAGCTTAGCGGGGGGCAATGAGCAGTTCTTC. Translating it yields CASSLAGGNEQFF.

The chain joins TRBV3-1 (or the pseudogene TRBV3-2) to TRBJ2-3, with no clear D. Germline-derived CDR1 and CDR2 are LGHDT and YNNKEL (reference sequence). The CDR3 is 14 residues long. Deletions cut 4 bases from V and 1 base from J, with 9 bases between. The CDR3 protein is CASSRAVGTDTQYF. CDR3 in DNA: TGTGCCAGCAGCCGAGCCGTGGGCACAGATACGCAGTATTTT.

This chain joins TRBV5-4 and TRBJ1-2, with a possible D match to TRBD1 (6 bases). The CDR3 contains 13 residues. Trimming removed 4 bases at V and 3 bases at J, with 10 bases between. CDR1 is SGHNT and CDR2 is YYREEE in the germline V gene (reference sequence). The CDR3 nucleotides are TGTGCCAGCAGCGCCCCAGGGGACTATGGCTACACCTTC. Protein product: CASSAPGDYGYTF.

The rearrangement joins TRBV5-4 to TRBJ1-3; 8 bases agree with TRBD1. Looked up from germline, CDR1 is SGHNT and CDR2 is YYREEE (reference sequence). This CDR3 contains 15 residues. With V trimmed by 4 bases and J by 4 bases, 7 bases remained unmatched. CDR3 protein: CASSQGQAYGNTIYF. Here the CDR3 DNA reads TGTGCCAGCAGCCAGGGACAGGCTTACGGAAACACCATATATTTT.

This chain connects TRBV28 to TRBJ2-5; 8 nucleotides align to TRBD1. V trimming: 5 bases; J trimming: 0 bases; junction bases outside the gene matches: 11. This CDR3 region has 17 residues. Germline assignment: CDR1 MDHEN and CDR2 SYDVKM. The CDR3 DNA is TGTGCCAGCAGTCCCCTCGGACAGGGCATGTACCAAGAGACCCAGTACTTC. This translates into CASSPLGQGMYQETQYF.

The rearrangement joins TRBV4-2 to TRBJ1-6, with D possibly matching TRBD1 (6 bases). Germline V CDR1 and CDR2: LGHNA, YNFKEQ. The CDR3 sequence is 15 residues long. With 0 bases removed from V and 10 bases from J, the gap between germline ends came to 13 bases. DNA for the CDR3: TGTGCCAGCAGCCAAGAACCAGGGGAAAGGTCACCCCTCCACTTT. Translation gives CASSQEPGERSPLHF.

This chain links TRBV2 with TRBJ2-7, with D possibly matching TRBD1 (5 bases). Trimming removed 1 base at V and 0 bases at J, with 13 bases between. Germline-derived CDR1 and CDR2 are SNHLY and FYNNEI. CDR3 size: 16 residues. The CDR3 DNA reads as TGTGCCAGCAGTGAAGGTCGGCAGGGCTACTCCTACGAGCAGTACTTC. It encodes CASSEGRQGYSYEQYF.

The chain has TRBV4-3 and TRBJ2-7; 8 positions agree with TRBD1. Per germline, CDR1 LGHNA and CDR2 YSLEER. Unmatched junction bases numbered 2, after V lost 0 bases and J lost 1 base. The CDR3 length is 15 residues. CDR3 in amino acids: CASSQDGQGSYEQYF. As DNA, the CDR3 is TGCGCCAGCAGCCAAGACGGACAGGGATCCTACGAGCAGTACTTC.

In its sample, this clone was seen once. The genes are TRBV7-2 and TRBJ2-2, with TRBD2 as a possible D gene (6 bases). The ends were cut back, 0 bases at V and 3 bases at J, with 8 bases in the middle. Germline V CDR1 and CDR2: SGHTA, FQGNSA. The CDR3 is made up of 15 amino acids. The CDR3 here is CASSLAPGDTGELFF. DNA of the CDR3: TGTGCCAGCAGCTTAGCGCCGGGGGACACCGGGGAGCTGTTTTTT.

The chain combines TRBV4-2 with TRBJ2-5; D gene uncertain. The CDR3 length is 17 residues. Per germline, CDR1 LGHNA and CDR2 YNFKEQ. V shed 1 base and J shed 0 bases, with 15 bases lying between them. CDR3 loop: CASSQAHRNDNQETQYF. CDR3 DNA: TGTGCCAGCAGCCAAGCCCATAGAAACGACAACCAAGAGACCCAGTACTTC.

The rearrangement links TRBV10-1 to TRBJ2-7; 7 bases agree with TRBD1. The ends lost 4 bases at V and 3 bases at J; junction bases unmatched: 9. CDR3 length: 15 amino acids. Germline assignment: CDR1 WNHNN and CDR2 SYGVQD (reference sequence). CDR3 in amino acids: CASSAETGPNYEQYF. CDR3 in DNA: TGCGCCAGCAGTGCCGAGACAGGGCCTAACTACGAGCAGTACTTC.

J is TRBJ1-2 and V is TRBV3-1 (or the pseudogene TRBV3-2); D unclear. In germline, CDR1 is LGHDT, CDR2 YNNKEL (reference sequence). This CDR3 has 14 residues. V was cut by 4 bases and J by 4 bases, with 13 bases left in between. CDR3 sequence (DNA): TGTGCCAGCAGCCCCTCTGGGTCAGGCTATGGCTACACCTTC. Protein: CASSPSGSGYGYTF.

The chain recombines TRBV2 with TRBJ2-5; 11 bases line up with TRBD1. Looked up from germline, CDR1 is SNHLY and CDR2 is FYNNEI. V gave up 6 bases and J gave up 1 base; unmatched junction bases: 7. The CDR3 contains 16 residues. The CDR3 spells CASSQDRGRSQETQYF. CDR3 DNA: TGTGCCAGCAGCCAGGACAGGGGGCGATCCCAAGAGACCCAGTACTTC. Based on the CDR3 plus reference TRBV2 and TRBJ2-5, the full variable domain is EPEVTQTPSHQVTQMGQEVILRCVPISNHLYFYWYRQILGQKVEFLVSFYNNEISEKSEIFDDQFSVERPDGSNFTLKIRSTKLEDSAMYFCASSQDRGRSQETQYFGPGTRLLVL.

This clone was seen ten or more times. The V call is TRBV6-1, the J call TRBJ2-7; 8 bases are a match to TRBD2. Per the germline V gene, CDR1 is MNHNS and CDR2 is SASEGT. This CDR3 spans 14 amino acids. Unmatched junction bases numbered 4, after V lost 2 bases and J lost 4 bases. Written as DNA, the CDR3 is TGTGCCAGCAGTGAACCTAGCGGGTCTTACGAGCAGTACTTC. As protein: CASSEPSGSYEQYF.

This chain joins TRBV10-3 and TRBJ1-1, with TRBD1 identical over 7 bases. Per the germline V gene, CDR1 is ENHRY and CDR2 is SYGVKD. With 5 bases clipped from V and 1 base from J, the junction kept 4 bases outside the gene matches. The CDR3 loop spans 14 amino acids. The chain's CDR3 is CAISKSGGNTEAFF. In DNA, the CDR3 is TGTGCCATCAGTAAATCAGGGGGGAACACTGAAGCTTTCTTT.

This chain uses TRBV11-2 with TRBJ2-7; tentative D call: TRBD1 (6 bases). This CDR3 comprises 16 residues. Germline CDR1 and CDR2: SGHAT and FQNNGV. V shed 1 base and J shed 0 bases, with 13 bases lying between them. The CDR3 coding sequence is TGTGCCAGCAGCTTAGTTCAGGGGAAAGGCTCCTACGAGCAGTACTTC. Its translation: CASSLVQGKGSYEQYF.

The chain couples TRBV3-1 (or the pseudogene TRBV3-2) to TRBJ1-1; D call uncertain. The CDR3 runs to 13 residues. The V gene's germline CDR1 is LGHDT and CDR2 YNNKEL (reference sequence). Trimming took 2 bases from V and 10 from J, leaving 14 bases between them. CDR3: CASSQNGDSSAFF. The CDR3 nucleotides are TGTGCCAGCAGCCAAAACGGAGACTCGTCAGCTTTCTTT.

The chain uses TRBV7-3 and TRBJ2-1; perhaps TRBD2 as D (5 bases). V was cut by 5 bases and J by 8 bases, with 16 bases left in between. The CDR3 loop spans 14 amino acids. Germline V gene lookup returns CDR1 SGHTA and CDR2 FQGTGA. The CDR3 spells CASSLERPGDEQFF. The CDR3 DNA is TGTGCCAGCAGCCTAGAGCGGCCCGGGGATGAGCAGTTCTTC.

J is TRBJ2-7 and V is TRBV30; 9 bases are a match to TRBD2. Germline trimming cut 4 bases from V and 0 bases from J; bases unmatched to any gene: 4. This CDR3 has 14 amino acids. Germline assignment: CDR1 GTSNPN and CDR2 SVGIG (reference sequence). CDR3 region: CAWTRTSVSYEQYF. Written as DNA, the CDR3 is TGTGCCTGGACCCGGACTAGCGTCTCCTACGAGCAGTACTTC.

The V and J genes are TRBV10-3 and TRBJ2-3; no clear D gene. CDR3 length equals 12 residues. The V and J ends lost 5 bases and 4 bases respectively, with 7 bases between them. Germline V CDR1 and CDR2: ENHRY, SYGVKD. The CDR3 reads CAISIRADTQYF. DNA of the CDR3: TGTGCCATCAGTATTAGAGCAGATACGCAGTATTTT.

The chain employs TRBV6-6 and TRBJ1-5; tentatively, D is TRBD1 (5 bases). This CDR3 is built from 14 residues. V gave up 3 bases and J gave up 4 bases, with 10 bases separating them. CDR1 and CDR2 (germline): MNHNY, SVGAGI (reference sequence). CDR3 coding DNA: TGTGCCAGCAGTTATGGCGGGGGGAATCAGCCCCAGCATTTT. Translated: CASSYGGGNQPQHF.

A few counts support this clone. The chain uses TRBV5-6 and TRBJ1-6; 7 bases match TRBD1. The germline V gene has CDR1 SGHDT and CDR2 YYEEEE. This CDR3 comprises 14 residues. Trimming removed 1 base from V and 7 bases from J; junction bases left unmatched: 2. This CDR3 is CASSLLQGNSPLHF. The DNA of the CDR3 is TGTGCCAGCAGCTTGTTACAGGGGAATTCACCCCTCCACTTT.

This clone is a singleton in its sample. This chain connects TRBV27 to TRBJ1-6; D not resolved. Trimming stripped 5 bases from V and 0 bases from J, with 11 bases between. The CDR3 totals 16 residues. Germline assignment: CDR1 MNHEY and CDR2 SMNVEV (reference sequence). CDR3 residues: CASSPKPSSYNSPLHF. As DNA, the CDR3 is TGTGCCAGCAGTCCAAAACCCAGCTCCTATAATTCACCCCTCCACTTT.

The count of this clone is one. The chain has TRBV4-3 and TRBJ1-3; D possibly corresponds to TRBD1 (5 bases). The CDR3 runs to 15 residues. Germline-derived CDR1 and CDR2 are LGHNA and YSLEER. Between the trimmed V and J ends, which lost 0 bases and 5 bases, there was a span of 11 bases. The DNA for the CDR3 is TGCGCCAGCAGCCAAGACGGGCAGGGTAGAAACACCATATATTTT. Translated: CASSQDGQGRNTIYF.